These 2 T cell receptor beta chains came from one sample sequenced in a study of T cell responses to AZD1222 COVID-19 vaccine. Some clones are missing from TCRdb's copy, which holds only in-frame ones; the method was immunoSEQ multiplex PCR. The sample holds around 160,000 clones, 88% seen once. This specimen consisted of peripheral blood, obtained on day 0 of AZD1222 vaccination. All receptors come from an adult in good health.

This clone came up once. V usage is TRBV6-4 and J usage is TRBJ2-2; weak D call: TRBD2 (5 bases). This CDR3 is built from 15 residues. Trimming removed 3 bases from V and 6 bases from J, with 14 bases in between. The germline V gene has CDR1 MRHNA and CDR2 SNTAGT. The CDR3 DNA reads as TGTGCCAGCAGTGAGTCGCCGGGGTCAGCCGGGGAGCTGTTTTTT. It is translated as CASSESPGSAGELFF.

The gene calls are TRBV15 and TRBJ2-7; D ambiguous. The CDR3 has 17 residues. V was shortened by 1 base and J by 2 bases, with 18 bases between the two germline ends. Germline V gene sequence: CDR1 LNHNV, CDR2 YYDKDF (reference sequence). CDR3 sequence (DNA): TGTGCCACCAGCAGAGCCCCCCTGCGAGCTTCTCCCTACGAGCAGTACTTC. Protein product: CATSRAPLRASPYEQYF. Supplemented by reference TRBV15 and TRBJ2-7, the full variable domain reads DAMVIQNPRYQVTQFGKPVTLSCSQTLNHNVMYWYQQKSSQAPKLLFHYYDKDFNNEADTPDNFQSRRPNTSFCFLDIRSPGLGDTAMYLCATSRAPLRASPYEQYFGPGTRLTVT.